The 23 T cell receptor beta chains below were found in one sample sequenced in a study of graft-versus-host responses after intestinal transplantation (dated by TCRdb to the early 2020s). Their antigens remain unidentified. Libraries were prepared through the immunoSEQ multiplex PCR assay. The table was pulled from immuneACCESS by TCRdb, which kept in-frame rearrangements only. Such tables lose some clones; where checked, under half of the loss comes from unresolved V genes, and the rest has no known cause. Present in this sample are tens of thousands of clones, 84% of which were seen just once. In total, the top ten clones hold about 0.4% of the sample. Taken with the paper, the label for time point translates to: cells obtained before transplantation from donor or recipient. The sequenced sample was unstimulated CD4+ T cells sorted from spleen or lymph node cells, obtained before transplant. The receptors were gathered from a human donor who was the organ donor for an intestinal transplant.

This chain joins TRBV28 and TRBJ2-7; D perhaps matches TRBD1 (6 bases). Trimming removed 0 bases from V and 3 bases from J, with 18 bases in between. Per germline, CDR1 MDHEN and CDR2 SYDVKM. This CDR3 is built from 17 residues. CDR3 nucleotides: TGTGCCAGCAGTTTATGCCCCGGGACACCGGCGATCTACGAGCAGTACGTC. This encodes CASSLCPGTPAIYEQYV.

The chain is built from TRBV4-1 and TRBJ1-1; 7 bases are shared with TRBD1. Germline V gives CDR1 MGHRA, CDR2 YSYEKL. The length of the CDR3 is 17 residues. With 0 bases clipped from V and 1 base from J, the junction kept 8 bases outside the gene matches. The CDR3 sequence: CASSQDTGTVRNTEAFF. The CDR3 DNA follows: TGCGCCAGCAGCCAAGACACCGGGACAGTCCGGAACACTGAAGCTTTCTTT.

The chain combines TRBV30 with TRBJ2-5; D is possibly TRBD1 (6 bases). Trimming took 0 bases from V and 3 from J, leaving 11 bases between them. This CDR3 is built from 14 residues. In germline, CDR1 is GTSNPN, CDR2 SVGIG (reference sequence). CDR3 sequence (DNA): TGTGCCTGGAGTGTAGGACAGCTGAAAGAGACCCAGTACTTC. This codes for CAWSVGQLKETQYF.

The chain's CDR3 is CASSEGVAVQETQYF. The CDR3 region has the DNA TGTGCCAGCAGTGAAGGGGTAGCGGTGCAAGAGACCCAGTACTTC. V is TRBV2 and J is TRBJ2-5; D perhaps matches TRBD2 (6 bases). V lost 1 base and J 2 bases, leaving 11 bases between the germline ends. CDR1 SNHLY and CDR2 FYNNEI come from the germline V gene. The CDR3 has 15 amino acids.

In regard to this clone: Other DNA sequences in the sample encode the same CDR3. The V and J genes are TRBV5-1 and TRBJ2-3; D not certain. V lost 3 bases and J 2 bases, leaving 4 bases between the germline ends. The length of the CDR3 is 12 residues. Germline V gene data show CDR1 as SGHRS and CDR2 as YFSETQ. The CDR3 protein is CASSSSTDTQYF. DNA for the CDR3: TGCGCCAGCAGCTCTTCCACAGATACGCAGTATTTT.

The rearrangement joins TRBV27 to TRBJ2-7; 11 bases map to TRBD2. CDR1 and CDR2 (germline): MNHEY, SMNVEV (reference sequence). This CDR3 has 14 amino acids. Trimming at V came to 7 bases and at J to 4 bases, leaving 6 bases not matched to a gene. The CDR3 DNA reads as TGTGCCAGCATGGCTAGCGGGGGGCATTACGAGCAGTACGTC. Protein sequence: CASMASGGHYEQYV.

The chain is built from TRBV7-3 and TRBJ2-1; D might be TRBD1 (5 bases). Trimming took 4 bases from V and 9 from J, leaving 13 bases between them. The CDR3 loop spans 13 amino acids. CDR1 is SGHTA, CDR2 FQGTGA, per germline. CDR3 loop: CASSSVGQGEQFF. CDR3 bases: TGTGCCAGCAGCTCCGTGGGGCAGGGTGAGCAGTTCTTC.

The J gene is TRBJ2-2, the V gene TRBV5-4; D gene ambiguous. Per the germline V gene, CDR1 is SGHNT and CDR2 is YYREEE (reference sequence). Trimming removed 3 bases from V and 5 bases from J, with 5 bases in between. The length of the CDR3 is 12 residues. The CDR3 DNA reads as TGTGCCAGCAGCTCCTTGACCGGGGAGCTGTTTTTT. Residues: CASSSLTGELFF.

In DNA, the CDR3 is TGCGCCAGCAGCCAAGACCTGGGCCCCGGGGAGCTGTTTTTT. This translates into CASSQDLGPGELFF. V gene TRBV4-3 combines with J gene TRBJ2-2; no firm D call. The CDR3 loop spans 14 amino acids. V shed 0 bases and J shed 6 bases, with 8 bases lying between them. The germline gives CDR1 LGHNA, CDR2 YSLEER.

This clone was recorded once. The V call is TRBV19, the J call TRBJ1-2; D ambiguous. The CDR3 loop spans 15 amino acids. With 3 bases removed from V and 4 bases from J, the gap between germline ends came to 15 bases. The germline gives CDR1 LNHDA, CDR2 SQIVND (reference sequence). The CDR3 sequence is CASSMGGDGSYGYTF. The DNA for the CDR3 is TGTGCCAGTAGTATGGGCGGGGATGGTAGCTATGGCTACACCTTC.

This clone was seen a handful of times. The rearrangement joins TRBV1 to TRBJ2-1; TRBD2 is taken as the D call from the table, unchecked against the DNA. TRBV1 is an annotated pseudogene. The CDR3 consists of 16 residues. This CDR3 is CTSSQEEEGGHNEQFF. In DNA, the CDR3 is TGCACCAGCAGCCAAGAAGAGGAGGGGGGGCACAATGAGCAGTTCTTC.

This clone occurred a few times. The rearrangement joins TRBV5-4 to TRBJ2-3; 9 bases map to TRBD2. This CDR3 comprises 17 residues. V shed 4 bases, J shed 2 bases, and the junction held 11 bases outside the gene matches. The germline gives CDR1 SGHNT, CDR2 YYREEE (reference sequence). The CDR3 DNA reads TGTGCCAGCAGCGTGAGATCCGGGACTAGCCTCACAGATACGCAGTATTTT. This gives the protein CASSVRSGTSLTDTQYF.

J is TRBJ1-5 and V is TRBV6-5, with D possibly TRBD1 on 5 matching bases. The germline CDR1 and CDR2 sequences are MNHEY and SVGAGI. The V gene lost 5 bases and the J gene lost 7 bases, with 12 bases spanning the gap. The CDR3 spans 13 residues. The CDR3 DNA follows: TGTGCCAGCAGTACTACAGGTTCCCAGCCCCAGCATTTT. It codes for CASSTTGSQPQHF.

The chain recombines TRBV7-9 with TRBJ1-2, with TRBD1 as a possible D gene (5 bases). The CDR3 sequence is 14 residues long. V dropped 7 bases and J dropped 6 bases, with 18 bases sitting between them. The germline gives CDR1 SEHNR, CDR2 FQNEAQ (reference sequence). CDR3 region: CASTPPGLGNGYTF. CDR3 coding DNA: TGTGCCAGCACCCCCCCAGGGCTTGGTAATGGCTACACCTTC.

This chain connects TRBV6-1 to TRBJ2-2; D not certain. CDR1 is MNHNS, CDR2 SASEGT, per germline. CDR3 length equals 14 residues. Trimming removed 8 bases at V and 1 base at J, with 11 bases between. The CDR3 nucleotides are TGTGCCAGCTCGGGTCTCCTGAACACCGGGGAGCTGTTTTTT. It encodes CASSGLLNTGELFF.

The V and J genes are TRBV20-1 and TRBJ2-5; D is ambiguous. V was trimmed by 5 bases and J by 2 bases, leaving 3 bases between them. Germline lookup yields CDR1 DFQATT and CDR2 SNEGSKA (reference sequence). The CDR3 spans 10 residues. This chain's CDR3 is CSAQQETQYF. CDR3 coding DNA: TGCAGTGCTCAGCAAGAGACCCAGTACTTC.

The V gene is TRBV18, the J gene TRBJ1-1, with D possibly being TRBD1 (6 bases). Trimming left V 7 bases short and J 2 bases short, with 11 bases between. Germline CDR1 KGHSH, CDR2 LQKENI. The CDR3 has 13 amino acids. The CDR3 loop is CASLLQGNTEAFF. CDR3 bases: TGTGCCAGCTTATTACAGGGTAACACTGAAGCTTTCTTT.

About this clone: This same CDR3 is encoded by further DNA sequences in the sample. The genes are TRBV20-1 and TRBJ2-3; 8 nucleotides match TRBD2. With V trimmed by 6 bases and J by 4 bases, 0 bases remained unmatched. The CDR3 contains 11 residues. The germline V gene has CDR1 DFQATT and CDR2 SNEGSKA (reference sequence). The CDR3 coding sequence is TGCAGTGCCGGGGGGGCAGATACGCAGTATTTT. Protein: CSAGGADTQYF.

V usage is TRBV28 and J usage is TRBJ1-6; D is possibly TRBD1 (5 bases). The V end lost 5 bases, the J end lost 2 bases, and 10 bases lay between the germline ends. CDR1 and CDR2 from the germline V gene are MDHEN and SYDVKM. This CDR3 is 15 amino acids long. The CDR3 DNA sequence: TGTGCCAGCAGTGGATCGACAGCCTATAATTCACCCCTCCACTTT. The encoded protein is CASSGSTAYNSPLHF.

The genes are TRBV28 and TRBJ1-2, with TRBD1 identical over 7 bases. CDR1 and CDR2 (germline): MDHEN, SYDVKM. The V and J ends lost 5 bases and 7 bases, in that order; junction bases with no gene match: 7. This CDR3 region has 13 residues. CDR3 amino acids: CASSDRDGFGYTF. Here the CDR3 DNA reads TGTGCCAGCAGTGACAGGGACGGGTTTGGCTACACCTTC.

This clone was picked up one time. V and J are TRBV10-3 and TRBJ2-6, with 7 nucleotides matching TRBD1. Germline CDR1 and CDR2: ENHRY and SYGVKD. The CDR3 loop spans 18 amino acids. Trimming removed 4 bases from V and 2 bases from J; junction bases left unmatched: 11. CDR3: CAISGRELDRTGANVLTF. CDR3 bases: TGTGCCATCAGTGGAAGAGAATTGGACAGGACTGGGGCCAACGTCCTGACTTTC.

The chain recombines TRBV29-1 with TRBJ1-2; TRBD1 might be the D (5 bases). Germline CDR1 is SQVTM and CDR2 is ANQGSEA. The CDR3 has 12 residues. Trimming pared 3 bases from V and 5 bases from J, leaving 10 bases between. The CDR3, as DNA: TGCAGCGTTGATAGCAGGGCATATGGCTACACCTTC. Encoded protein: CSVDSRAYGYTF.

This chain uses TRBV7-2 with TRBJ1-5, with D unclear. Germline values: CDR1 SGHTA, CDR2 FQGNSA. CDR3 size: 16 residues. V was cut by 2 bases and J by 2 bases, with 13 bases left in between. The CDR3 DNA reads as TGTGCCAGCAGCTTATCCCCTCAGGCTCGCAATCAGCCCCAGCATTTT. Its protein product is CASSLSPQARNQPQHF.